This TCR beta chain stems from a study of T cell changes during pregnancy in multiple sclerosis. The protocol was immunoSEQ multiplex PCR, while the TCRdb copy is restricted to in-frame clones and leaves out a portion. The table records about 41,000 clones, less than 95% of them present only once. This CDR3 comprises 16 residues. Trimming at V came to 4 bases and at J to 7 bases, leaving 13 bases not matched to a gene. Per germline, CDR1 SGDLS and CDR2 YYNGEE. This clone has a handful of counts. This sequence was found in a female donor with multiple sclerosis, enrolled in a pregnancy study. The sample consisted of CD8+ T cells from peripheral blood mononuclear cells, taken in the first trimester of pregnancy. The chain links TRBV9 to TRBJ2-1; 8 positions agree with TRBD2. This CDR3 reads CASSTGGAIWGNEQFF. CDR3 sequence (DNA): TGTGCCAGCAGCACGGGGGGGGCCATCTGGGGAAATGAGCAGTTCTTC.